A single sample is the source of the 21 T cell receptor beta chains below, sequenced in a study of Ad26.COV2.S vaccination and SARS-CoV-2 variants. Specified treatment: some 20 received Ad26.COV2.S at low or high dose, single or two shots; several received placebo; per-sample allocation not given. Specimen acquisition occurred on day 63 following the initial vaccine or placebo injection. Generated by immunoSEQ multiplex PCR, the TCRdb table keeps only in-frame clones and is missing some. Among more than 400,000 clones listed, 80% to 95% were seen once. This specimen was peripheral blood, taken in a trial of Ad26.COV2.S vaccine versus placebo. The source is a person aged 18-60 years who received the Ad26.COV2.S COVID-19 vaccine or a placebo.

The rearrangement joins TRBV9 to TRBJ2-1; maybe TRBD2 (7 bases). V lost 0 bases and J lost 7, with 14 bases in between. The CDR3 is 15 amino acids. Germline V lookup: CDR1 SGDLS, CDR2 YYNGEE. The CDR3 here is CASSVGGGGINEQFF. CDR3 nucleotides: TGTGCCAGCAGCGTAGGGGGAGGGGGTATAAATGAGCAGTTCTTC.

The chain links TRBV9 to TRBJ1-1, with D hard to call. The germline CDR1 and CDR2 sequences are SGDLS and YYNGEE. V gave up 4 bases and J gave up 0 bases, with 13 bases separating them. The CDR3 has 15 residues. The chain's CDR3 is CASSPQWILNTEAFF. CDR3 bases: TGTGCCAGCAGCCCCCAATGGATTTTGAACACTGAAGCTTTCTTT.

The chain is built from TRBV7-2 and TRBJ2-1; 9 positions agree with TRBD2. The ends lost 10 bases at V and 9 bases at J; junction bases unmatched: 13. Germline V gene data show CDR1 as SGHTA and CDR2 as FQGNSA. The CDR3 length is 14 residues. The CDR3 DNA follows: TGTGCCACTGCTGCTAGCGGGGCCTTTAGTGAGCAGTTCTTC. Its translation is CATAASGAFSEQFF. Combining the CDR3 with reference TRBV7-2 and TRBJ2-1 gives the whole variable domain GAGVSQSPSNKVTEKGKDVELRCDPISGHTALYWYRQSLGQGLEFLIYFQGNSAPDKSGLPSDRFSAERTGGSVSTLTIQRTQQEDSAVYLCATAASGAFSEQFFGPGTRLTVL.

The V gene is TRBV6-5, the J gene TRBJ2-7; unclear D gene. Trimming took off 2 bases at V and 7 bases at J, with 6 bases between the two ends. The V gene's germline CDR1 is MNHEY and CDR2 SVGAGI. The CDR3 loop spans 11 amino acids. In DNA form, the CDR3 reads TGTGCCAGCAGTTACGTCGAGGAGCAGTACTTC. It translates to CASSYVEEQYF.

The rearrangement links TRBV10-3 to TRBJ1-2; perhaps TRBD1 as D (5 bases). The ends were cut back, 4 bases at V and 3 bases at J, with 6 bases in the middle. The CDR3 consists of 12 residues. Germline V lookup: CDR1 ENHRY, CDR2 SYGVKD. DNA for the CDR3: TGTGCCATCAGTGTGGGACACTATGGCTACACCTTC. It encodes CAISVGHYGYTF.

The rearrangement links TRBV5-5 to TRBJ2-5, with TRBD1 matching over 10 bases. Trimming removed 4 bases from V and 0 bases from J; junction bases left unmatched: 6. This CDR3 is built from 16 residues. Germline CDR1 and CDR2: SGHKS and YYEKEE (reference sequence). The CDR3 nucleotides are TGTGCCAGCAGCGCCACCGGGACAGGGGACCAAGAGACCCAGTACTTC. Translated: CASSATGTGDQETQYF.

The rearrangement links TRBV7-2 to TRBJ1-6, with D unresolved. The CDR3 extends over 15 amino acids. Germline V gives CDR1 SGHTA, CDR2 FQGNSA. Trimming took 1 base from V and 3 from J, leaving 7 bases between them. Here the CDR3 DNA reads TGTGCCAGCAGCTTAGGAGCGGGCTATAATTCACCCCTCCACTTT. Translated, it gives CASSLGAGYNSPLHF.

This chain connects TRBV28 to TRBJ1-5, with 7 bases fitting TRBD1. Looked up from germline, CDR1 is MDHEN and CDR2 is SYDVKM. This CDR3 is built from 16 residues. Trimming removed 4 bases from V and 3 bases from J; junction bases left unmatched: 9. The CDR3 nucleotides read TGTGCCAGCAGTTACAACACAGGGGCCCTCAATCAGCCCCAGCATTTT. The encoded protein is CASSYNTGALNQPQHF.

This chain links TRBV7-3 with TRBJ2-2; 8 bases match TRBD1. The CDR3 is 15 amino acids. The junction had 5 bases not matched to a gene; V was cut back by 7 bases and J by 1 base. Germline CDR1 is SGHTA and CDR2 is FQGTGA. CDR3 amino acids: CASTGQGGNTGELFF. As DNA, the CDR3 is TGTGCCAGCACCGGACAGGGTGGGAACACCGGGGAGCTGTTTTTT.

The J gene is TRBJ1-1, the V gene TRBV2; D uncertain. The CDR3 totals 13 residues. V was trimmed by 7 bases and J by 1 base, leaving 10 bases between them. Germline-derived CDR1 and CDR2 are SNHLY and FYNNEI. CDR3 DNA: TGTGCCAGCATCCTCGATTCGAACACTGAAGCTTTCTTT. This sequence encodes CASILDSNTEAFF.

This CDR3 is CASSEAVRDRGTYEQYF. The CDR3 DNA reads TGTGCCAGCAGTGAAGCAGTCAGGGACAGGGGGACCTACGAGCAGTACTTC. This chain links TRBV6-1 with TRBJ2-7; 11 positions match TRBD1. Germline loops: CDR1 MNHNS, CDR2 SASEGT. After removal of 0 bases from V and 2 bases from J, the junction contained 6 bases not matched to a gene. The CDR3 runs to 17 residues.

This clone was recorded once. This chain links TRBV7-3 with TRBJ2-3; D is undetermined. The CDR3 contains 14 residues. The germline gives CDR1 SGHTA, CDR2 FQGTGA. V gave up 3 bases and J gave up 4 bases, with 11 bases separating them. The chain's CDR3 is CASSFLGSPDTQYF. The CDR3 coding sequence is TGTGCCAGCAGCTTCCTCGGTAGCCCAGATACGCAGTATTTT.

The chain recombines TRBV27 with TRBJ2-3; 12 bases are shared with TRBD2. Germline V CDR1 and CDR2: MNHEY, SMNVEV (reference sequence). V was pared by 8 bases and J by 0 bases, with 6 bases of the junction left unmatched. CDR3 size: 16 residues. CDR3 region: CASVGTSGRSTDTQYF. CDR3 in DNA: TGTGCCAGCGTAGGGACTAGCGGGCGGAGCACAGATACGCAGTATTTT.

The chain uses TRBV21-1 and TRBJ2-3; the table's D gene call, TRBD2, was not cross checked with the DNA. TRBV21-1 is recorded as a pseudogene. This CDR3 region has 16 residues. DNA for the CDR3: TGTGCCAGCAGCAAAGGGTCGGGAACTCCCACAGATACGCAGTATTTT. It is translated as CASSKGSGTPTDTQYF.

Details on this clone: At one of its ends the junction is not consistent with the germline gene, which may arise from a read error. V and J are TRBV27 and TRBJ2-7; D not certain. This CDR3 region has 11 residues. The germline gives CDR1 MNHEY, CDR2 SMNVEV (reference sequence). As DNA, the CDR3 is TGTGCCAGCAGTGTATCCTACGAGCAGTACTTC. Translated: CASSVSYEQYF.

The genes are TRBV27 and TRBJ2-3, with D unresolved. Germline V lookup: CDR1 MNHEY, CDR2 SMNVEV (reference sequence). The V and J ends lost 8 bases and 1 base respectively, with 10 bases between them. The CDR3 spans 13 residues. CDR3 DNA: TGTGCCAGCGGCGTTCGGGGCACAGATACGCAGTATTTT. Its protein product is CASGVRGTDTQYF.

The chain has TRBV27 and TRBJ2-3; a possible D gene is TRBD1 (5 bases). CDR3 size: 15 residues. V lost 0 bases to trimming and J lost 0 bases, with 7 bases between them. Germline-derived CDR1 and CDR2 are MNHEY and SMNVEV (reference sequence). The CDR3 sequence: CASSLSGVSTDTQYF. In DNA, the CDR3 is TGTGCCAGCAGTTTATCAGGGGTTAGCACAGATACGCAGTATTTT.

Only a few counts were recorded for this clone. The V and J genes are TRBV18 and TRBJ1-5; TRBD1 is a possible D gene (5 bases). V shed 3 bases and J shed 2 bases, with 14 bases lying between them. In germline, CDR1 is KGHSH, CDR2 LQKENI. CDR3 length: 16 residues. CDR3 in DNA: TGTGCCAGCTCACCCTCAGGGACGAGAGGCAATCAGCCCCAGCATTTT. This translates into CASSPSGTRGNQPQHF.

The chain recombines TRBV11-2 with TRBJ2-7; 11 bases match TRBD2. Germline CDR1 SGHAT, CDR2 FQNNGV. The CDR3 has 15 amino acids. V was clipped by 6 bases and J by 6 bases; unmatched bases: 10. The CDR3 loop is CASSPLAGGPLEQYF. The CDR3 DNA reads TGTGCCAGCAGTCCCCTAGCGGGAGGTCCCCTCGAGCAGTACTTC. The variable domain in full, with the rest retrieved from reference TRBV11-2 and TRBJ2-7, is EAGVAQSPRYKIIEKRQSVAFWCNPISGHATLYWYQQILGQGPKLLIQFQNNGVVDDSQLPKDRFSAERLKGVDSTLKIQPAKLEDSAVYLCASSPLAGGPLEQYFGPGTRLTVT.

The chain carries TRBV7-2 and TRBJ2-1, with D maybe TRBD1 (5 bases). The CDR3 is made up of 14 amino acids. Between the trimmed V and J ends, which lost 5 bases and 6 bases, there was a span of 14 bases. Germline V CDR1 and CDR2: SGHTA, FQGNSA. CDR3 loop: CASSVSGRSNEQFF. DNA for the CDR3: TGTGCCAGCAGCGTTTCAGGGCGCAGCAATGAGCAGTTCTTC.

The rearrangement links TRBV7-2 to TRBJ2-7; D is tentatively TRBD1 or TRBD2 (6 bases each). Trimming pared 6 bases from V and 1 base from J, leaving 13 bases between. Looked up from germline, CDR1 is SGHTA and CDR2 is FQGNSA. This CDR3 contains 14 residues. The DNA of the CDR3 is TGTGCCAGCAGTGGAGGGGGGACATCCTACGAGCAGTACTTC. Protein: CASSGGGTSYEQYF.